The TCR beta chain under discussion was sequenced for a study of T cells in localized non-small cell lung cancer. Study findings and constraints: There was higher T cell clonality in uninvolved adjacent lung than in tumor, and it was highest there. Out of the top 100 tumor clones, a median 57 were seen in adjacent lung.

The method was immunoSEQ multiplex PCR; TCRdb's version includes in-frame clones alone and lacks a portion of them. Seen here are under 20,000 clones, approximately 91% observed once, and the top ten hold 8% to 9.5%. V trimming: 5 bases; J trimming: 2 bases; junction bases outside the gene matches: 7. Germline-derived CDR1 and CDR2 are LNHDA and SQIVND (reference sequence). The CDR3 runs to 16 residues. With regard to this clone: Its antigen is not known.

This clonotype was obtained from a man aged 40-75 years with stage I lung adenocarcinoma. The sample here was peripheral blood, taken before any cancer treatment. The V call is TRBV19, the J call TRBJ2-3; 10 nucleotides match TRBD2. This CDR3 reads CASSAYSGRITDTQYF. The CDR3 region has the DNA TGTGCCAGTAGTGCCTATAGCGGGAGGATCACAGATACGCAGTATTTT.